Listed below are T cell receptor beta chains from one sample, sequenced in a study of early T cells in non-severe SARS-CoV-2 infection. TCRdb re-analysed the 5' RACE reads in MiXCR, keeping a single row per CDR3 protein. This table has 90,000 to 100,000 distinct CDR3 sequences, roughly 13% appearing once. Sequenced: whole blood. The receptors here all came from an adult who was a healthcare worker with PCR-confirmed SARS-CoV-2 infection or an uninfected control (not recorded which). The CDR3 runs from the conserved cysteine through the conserved F or W. Fields, in order: CDR3 DNA, CDR3 protein, J gene, D gene, clone size, V gene. D genes are given only for firm matches. A clone size is listed for some rows: how often the clone was seen (once, few, many), or a class if it is expanded.

TGTGCCAGCAGCTTATTAGGGGTGGCCTACAATGAGCAGTTCTTC | CASSLLGVAYNEQFF | TRBJ2-1 | . | . | TRBV5-6
TGTGCCAGCAGTTACTCGGGGCCAAAATATCCATACGAGCAGTACTTC | CASSYSGPKYPYEQYF | TRBJ2-7 | . | few | TRBV6-6
TGTGCCAGCAGTCCCGGACATTACTATGGCTACACCTTC | CASSPGHYYGYTF | TRBJ1-2 | . | many | TRBV6-5
TGTGCCAGCTCCCATAGCGGGGTCTTGAGCTCCTACAATGAGCAGTTCTTC | CASSHSGVLSSYNEQFF | TRBJ2-1 | TRBD2 | few | TRBV6-5
TGTGCCAGCAGCTTATCCGCAGCTACCTACGAGCAGTACTTC | CASSLSAATYEQYF | TRBJ2-7 | . | many | TRBV7-2
TGCAGCGTTGAATTCCTTGGGGAGACCCAGTACTTC | CSVEFLGETQYF | TRBJ2-5 | . | many | TRBV29-1
TGTGCCAGCAGCTTAGATGTGACGGGCACTGAAGCTTTCTTT | CASSLDVTGTEAFF | TRBJ1-1 | . | few | TRBV11-2
TGTGCCAGCAGCCGACTACAGGGGGCGGTTTACGAGCAGTACTTC | CASSRLQGAVYEQYF | TRBJ2-7 | TRBD1 | few | TRBV3-1
TGTGCCAGCAGCCGCACGGGACATCTTAACACCGGGGAGCTGTTTTTT | CASSRTGHLNTGELFF | TRBJ2-2 | . | medium-sized | TRBV7-2
TGTGCCAGCAGCTCGACAGGGTATGCGAATGAGCAGTTCTTC | CASSSTGYANEQFF | TRBJ2-1 | TRBD1 | many | TRBV11-2
TGTGCCAGCAGTCCCCGAGGTAGGGGACTCTCTGGAAACACCATATATTTT | CASSPRGRGLSGNTIYF | TRBJ1-3 | . | many | TRBV12-3/TRBV12-4
TGTGCCACCAGCCCCGACAGGGGTAATTCACCCCTCCACTTT | CATSPDRGNSPLHF | TRBJ1-6 | TRBD1 | . | TRBV3-1
TGTGCCAGCAGTTCGGACACAAACACTGAAGCTTTCTTT | CASSSDTNTEAFF | TRBJ1-1 | . | . | TRBV12-3/TRBV12-4
TGTGCCAGCGTGATGGCAGGGGCTGAAAAACTGTTTTTT | CASVMAGAEKLFF | TRBJ1-4 | . | many | TRBV7-9
TGTGCCAGCAGCTCTAGAGGGGCTAGCGGGGGCCTAAACAATGAGCAGTTCTTC | CASSSRGASGGLNNEQFF | TRBJ2-1 | TRBD2 | many | TRBV7-8
TGTGCCAGCACACCCTTCTCCCCTTCAGGGGGTAGCTCCTACAATGAGCAGTTCTTC | CASTPFSPSGGSSYNEQFF | TRBJ2-1 | TRBD1 | few | TRBV12-3/TRBV12-4
TGTGCCAGCAGCCCCCGGGACAGGGTCTACGAGCAGTACTTC | CASSPRDRVYEQYF | TRBJ2-7 | TRBD1 | many | TRBV4-2
TGTGCCAGCAGCCGAGAACAGGGGGACGGCACTGAAGCTTTCTTT | CASSREQGDGTEAFF | TRBJ1-1 | TRBD1 | many | TRBV4-2
TGCGCCAGCAGCTTGGCCCCCGGGACAGACCAAGAGACCCAGTACTTC | CASSLAPGTDQETQYF | TRBJ2-5 | TRBD1 | . | TRBV5-1
TGCGCCAGCAGCATCGGACAGTCGGGGCAGTTCTTC | CASSIGQSGQFF | TRBJ2-1 | . | many | TRBV5-1
TGTGCCAGCATACGGTCAGGGGGCATAACTGGCACAGATACGCAGTATTTT | CASIRSGGITGTDTQYF | TRBJ2-3 | TRBD1 | many | TRBV28
TGTGCCAGCAGTTCTCCGGGACTAGCGGGGGCAGGTAGTTCCTACGAGCAGTACTTC | CASSSPGLAGAGSSYEQYF | TRBJ2-7 | TRBD2 | many | TRBV6-5
TGTGCCAGCAGCCGCCAGCAGGGGTGGGGCAACAATGAGCAGTTCTTC | CASSRQQGWGNNEQFF | TRBJ2-1 | . | . | TRBV7-8
TGCAGTGCCCCAGGAGAGACCGCCTCCAGCTACACCTTC | CSAPGETASSYTF | TRBJ1-2 | . | few | TRBV20-1
TGTGCCAGCAGCCCTTTCAGGGGTCTACACGAGCAGTACTTC | CASSPFRGLHEQYF | TRBJ2-7 | . | many | TRBV14
TGTGCCAGCAGCTTCCGGGGTACGAACACCGGGGAGCTGTTTTTT | CASSFRGTNTGELFF | TRBJ2-2 | . | many | TRBV7-2
TGTGCCAGCAGAGCCGGACAGGGCAGTCAGCCCCAGCATTTT | CASRAGQGSQPQHF | TRBJ1-5 | TRBD1 | few | TRBV2
TGTGCCAGCAGTTACTCAGGCAGCAATCAGCCCCAGCATTTT | CASSYSGSNQPQHF | TRBJ1-5 | . | many | TRBV6-5
TGTGCCAGCAGCTTGTATCGTAACACTGAAGCTTTCTTT | CASSLYRNTEAFF | TRBJ1-1 | . | many | TRBV7-6
TGTGCCAGCAGTTTCTTCCTCAAACCCCCCCTCCACTTT | CASSFFLKPPLHF | TRBJ1-6 | . | many | TRBV28
TGCGCCAGCAGCTTATCGCACGACACTGAAGCTTTCTTT | CASSLSHDTEAFF | TRBJ1-1 | . | . | TRBV5-1
TGTGCCAGCAGTGACGGGGACTGGTCGCGGCCCCAGCATTTT | CASSDGDWSRPQHF | TRBJ1-5 | . | . | TRBV2
TGCGCCAGCAGCCGGGGGTCTAACTATGACTACACCTTC | CASSRGSNYDYTF | TRBJ1-2 | . | many | TRBV5-1
TGTGCCAGCAGGGGCGCAACCGGGGAGCTGTTTTTT | CASRGATGELFF | TRBJ2-2 | . | . | TRBV6-1
TGCAGTGCTAGAGACGTCCTGGGACAGGGATATACCGGGGAGCTGTTTTTT | CSARDVLGQGYTGELFF | TRBJ2-2 | TRBD1 | . | TRBV20-1
TGTGCCAGCAGCTTAGTAAGTCAGAGCACAGATACGCAGTATTTT | CASSLVSQSTDTQYF | TRBJ2-3 | . | . | TRBV7-2
TGTGCCAGCTCACCCTTATCCGGGACGGAGAACACTGAAGCTTTCTTT | CASSPLSGTENTEAFF | TRBJ1-1 | . | . | TRBV18
TGCGCCAGCAGTCCTTACACAGGGCGACTGAACACTGAAGCTTTCTTT | CASSPYTGRLNTEAFF | TRBJ1-1 | . | few | TRBV5-1
TGTGCCAGTAGTCCCTTCGGACAGCAGAATTACCCAGATACGCAGTATTTT | CASSPFGQQNYPDTQYF | TRBJ2-3 | . | . | TRBV19
TGTGCCAGCTCTCTAGCGGGGGGGCCTAATGAGCAGTTCTTC | CASSLAGGPNEQFF | TRBJ2-1 | TRBD2 | few | TRBV28
TGTGCCAGCAGTTTACAGGGGGCTATTACACACGAGCAGTACTTC | CASSLQGAITHEQYF | TRBJ2-7 | TRBD1 | . | TRBV27
TGTGCCAGCAGCCGCGGGGTAGCGGGGATGCAGTACTTC | CASSRGVAGMQYF | TRBJ2-7 | TRBD2 | few | TRBV3-1
TGTGCCAGCAGGCCCCGGGACAGGGGCCCAAATAACTCCTACGAGCAGTACTTC | CASRPRDRGPNNSYEQYF | TRBJ2-7 | TRBD1 | many | TRBV6-2/TRBV6-3
TGTGCCAGCAGCCCTGGGGCAGGGGCCTACAATGAGCAGTTCTTC | CASSPGAGAYNEQFF | TRBJ2-1 | . | . | TRBV7-8
TGCAGTGCTAGAGTTGCGGGGAGAGGAGAGACCCAGTACTTC | CSARVAGRGETQYF | TRBJ2-5 | . | many | TRBV20-1
TGTGCCAGCAGTTTAGGACAGGTCGAGACCCAGTACTTC | CASSLGQVETQYF | TRBJ2-5 | . | . | TRBV12-3/TRBV12-4
TGTGCCAGCAGTTTACAACTACCACGAAGCGGGGGGGCTCGGGAGACCCAGTACTTC | CASSLQLPRSGGARETQYF | TRBJ2-5 | TRBD2 | many | TRBV28
TGCAGTGCTAACCCGTTAGTTCCCTCTGGAAACACCATATATTTT | CSANPLVPSGNTIYF | TRBJ1-3 | . | many | TRBV20-1
TGCGCCAGCAGCTCAGGACCAGCGGGGCAGTTCTTC | CASSSGPAGQFF | TRBJ2-1 | . | . | TRBV5-1
TGTGCCAGTAGTATCAGCAGGGGGCTCTACAATGAGCAGTTCTTC | CASSISRGLYNEQFF | TRBJ2-1 | TRBD1 | . | TRBV19
TGTGCCACCAGTGATGCGGGACAGGCCTATGGCTACACCTTC | CATSDAGQAYGYTF | TRBJ1-2 | TRBD1 | many | TRBV24-1
TGTGCCAGCAGCTTAGAGGATATATCACCCCTCCACTTT | CASSLEDISPLHF | TRBJ1-6 | . | . | TRBV7-9
TGCAGCGTTAACCCGGGCTCCTACAATGAGCAGTTCTTC | CSVNPGSYNEQFF | TRBJ2-1 | . | . | TRBV29-1
TGTGCCAGTAGTTCGGGGAGGGTTGGGGATCAGCCCCAGCATTTT | CASSSGRVGDQPQHF | TRBJ1-5 | . | . | TRBV19
TGTGCCAGCAGCCCGACCCCCGGGACAAAGACCCCCTACGAGCAGTACTTC | CASSPTPGTKTPYEQYF | TRBJ2-7 | . | . | TRBV11-2
TGTGCCAGCAGCTTAGGCAGGGCCACTGAAGCTTTCTTT | CASSLGRATEAFF | TRBJ1-1 | . | . | TRBV11-2
TGCAGCGTTGGATCGGGCCTTAGGGAGCAGTTCTTC | CSVGSGLREQFF | TRBJ2-1 | . | few | TRBV29-1
TGCGCCAGCAGGGAGGCAGGGGGTCGTGCAGATACGCAGTATTTT | CASREAGGRADTQYF | TRBJ2-3 | TRBD1 | . | TRBV10-2
TGTGCCAGCAGCCCGCATCGAGAGACCCAGTACTTC | CASSPHRETQYF | TRBJ2-5 | . | many | TRBV11-2